These T cell receptor beta chains were read from a single sample in a study of cytomegalovirus exposure and HLA in healthy donors. Sequencing was performed with immunoSEQ multiplex PCR; in TCRdb, only in-frame clones are kept and a portion is missing. The sample consists of around 170,000 clones, less than 80% of them appearing once. Sequencing input: PBMCs. The receptors stem from a woman in her thirties or forties in good health and CMV-seronegative. CDR3s include the opening cysteine and the closing phenylalanine or tryptophan.

v_gene | CDR3aa
TRBV30 | CAWSVGQGSGYTF
TRBV28 | CASSGPQGWTEAFF
TRBV5-5 | CASSLDRGRNQPQHF
TRBV30 | CAWRGILGAPGCGYTF
TRBV29-1 | CSVATAGVSYEQYF
TRBV13 | CASSLGDRQNTEAFF
TRBV19 | CASRDRTIGEQYF
TRBV5-4 | CASSLSPGPREKLFF
TRBV11-3 | CASSHGGSGANVLTF
TRBV19 | CASRMTGGVTQYF
TRBV19 | CASEPTGYGYTF
TRBV28 | CASSPGGEGRPEAFF
TRBV4-3 | CASSQEGGRLNTEAFF
TRBV19 | CASASSGANVLTF
TRBV18 | CASSSQETQYF
TRBV5-6 | CASSLPGTGKNIQYF
TRBV6-1 | CASRTSGNTGELFF
TRBV19 | CASSTTGPMNTEAFF
TRBV2 | CASKGALTYEQYF
TRBV5-1 | CASSRTTVQQETQYF
TRBV6-5 | CASINQQGRTEAFF
TRBV5-5 | CASSGDSTTNEKLFF
TRBV6-1 | CASSEFYGNTEAFF
TRBV18 | CASSDLQGNEQFF
TRBV6-1 | CASSVFTDSKPNYGYTF
TRBV9 | CASTSSYNSPLHF
TRBV28 | CASSLTDRADTEAFF
TRBV9 | CASSASGASEKLFF
TRBV6-1 | CASSEAKITEAFF